The present entry profiles one T cell receptor (beta chain) with its context. Its antigen is undetermined. The CDR3 is made up of 17 amino acids. V shed 3 bases and J 0 bases; nucleotides not matched to a gene: 8. Germline V gene data show CDR1 as MRHNA and CDR2 as SNTAGT. This sample is part of a study of cytomegalovirus exposure and HLA in healthy donors. With 60 Vbeta and 13 Jbeta primers, the PCR was carried out. Only in-frame clones appear in the TCRdb table, and some are missing; sequencing was by immunoSEQ multiplex PCR. The sample includes just over 85,000 clones, over 60% of them seen just once. The study, taken as a whole, reports: Presence/absence comparisons presumed near-even sequencing depth among donors.

The TCR originated in a man in his forties in good health and CMV-seronegative. This chain joins TRBV6-4 and TRBJ2-4; 7 bases are a match to TRBD2. Sequenced material: PBMCs. The CDR3 spells CASSETPAGPAKNIQYF. CDR3 bases: TGTGCCAGCAGTGAGACCCCAGCGGGGCCAGCCAAAAACATTCAGTACTTC.